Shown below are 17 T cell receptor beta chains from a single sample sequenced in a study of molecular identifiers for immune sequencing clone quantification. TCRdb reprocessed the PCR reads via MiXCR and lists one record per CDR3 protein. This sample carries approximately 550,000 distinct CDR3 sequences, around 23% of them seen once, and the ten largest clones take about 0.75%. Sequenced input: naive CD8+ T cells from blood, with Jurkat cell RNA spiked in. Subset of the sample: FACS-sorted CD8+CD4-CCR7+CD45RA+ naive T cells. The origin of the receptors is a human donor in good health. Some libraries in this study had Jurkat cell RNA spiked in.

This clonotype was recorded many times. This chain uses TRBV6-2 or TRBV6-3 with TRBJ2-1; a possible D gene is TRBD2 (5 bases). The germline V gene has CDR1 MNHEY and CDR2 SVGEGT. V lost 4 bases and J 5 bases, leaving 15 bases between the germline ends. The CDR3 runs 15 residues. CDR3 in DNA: TGTGCCAGCAGTTCTCCCTGGCGGACTGACAATGAGCAGTTCTTC. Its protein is CASSSPWRTDNEQFF.

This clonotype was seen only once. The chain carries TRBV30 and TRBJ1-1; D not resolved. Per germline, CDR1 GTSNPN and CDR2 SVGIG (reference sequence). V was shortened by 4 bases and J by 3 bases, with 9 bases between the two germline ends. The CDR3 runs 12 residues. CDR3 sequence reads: CAWIGLYTEAFF. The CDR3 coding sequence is TGTGCCTGGATCGGCCTTTACACTGAAGCTTTCTTT.

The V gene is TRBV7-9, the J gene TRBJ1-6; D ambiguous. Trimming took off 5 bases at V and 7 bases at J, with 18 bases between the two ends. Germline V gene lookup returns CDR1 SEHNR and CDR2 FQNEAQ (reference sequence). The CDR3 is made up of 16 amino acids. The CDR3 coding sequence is TGTGCCAGCAGCGAGACCGGTCCAAAAGTCAATTCACCCCTCCACTTT. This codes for CASSETGPKVNSPLHF.

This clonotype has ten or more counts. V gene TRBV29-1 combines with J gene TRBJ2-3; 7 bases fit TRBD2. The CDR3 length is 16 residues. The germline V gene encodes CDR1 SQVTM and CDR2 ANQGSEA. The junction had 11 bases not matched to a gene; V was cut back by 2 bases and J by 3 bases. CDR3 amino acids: CSVEPHRPGGTDTQYF. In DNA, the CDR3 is TGCAGCGTTGAACCCCACAGGCCGGGGGGTACAGATACGCAGTATTTT.

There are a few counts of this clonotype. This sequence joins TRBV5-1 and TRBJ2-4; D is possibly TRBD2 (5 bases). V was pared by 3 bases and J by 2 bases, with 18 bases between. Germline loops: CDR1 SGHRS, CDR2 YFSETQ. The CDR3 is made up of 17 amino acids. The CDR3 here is CASSSFGEGITKNIQYF. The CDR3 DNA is TGCGCCAGCAGCTCGTTCGGTGAGGGCATAACCAAAAACATTCAGTACTTC.

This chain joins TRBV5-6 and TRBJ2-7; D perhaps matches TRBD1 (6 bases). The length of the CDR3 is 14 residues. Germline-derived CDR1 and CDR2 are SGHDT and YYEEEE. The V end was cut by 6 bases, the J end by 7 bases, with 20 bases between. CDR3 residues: CASNPSRPQGEQYF. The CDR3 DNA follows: TGTGCCAGCAACCCCTCTAGGCCCCAGGGGGAGCAGTACTTC.

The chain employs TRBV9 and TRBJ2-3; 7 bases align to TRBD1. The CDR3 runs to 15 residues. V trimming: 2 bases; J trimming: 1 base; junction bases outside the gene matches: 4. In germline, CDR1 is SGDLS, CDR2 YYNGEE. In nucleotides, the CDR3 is TGTGCCAGCAGCGTCCGGACAGGCGGCACAGATACGCAGTATTTT. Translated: CASSVRTGGTDTQYF.

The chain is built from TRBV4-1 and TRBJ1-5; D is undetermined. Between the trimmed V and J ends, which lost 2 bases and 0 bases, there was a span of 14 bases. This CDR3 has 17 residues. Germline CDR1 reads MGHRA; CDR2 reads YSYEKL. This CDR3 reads CASSQFPAVSSNQPQHF. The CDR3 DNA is TGCGCCAGCAGCCAATTCCCAGCAGTCAGTAGCAATCAGCCCCAGCATTTT.

The CDR3 DNA sequence: TGTGCCACCAGCACCCGCCGGGACAGGGCGAGCAATGAGCAGTTCTTC. Encoded protein: CATSTRRDRASNEQFF. J is TRBJ2-1 and V is TRBV15, with 9 bases lining up with TRBD1. CDR1 and CDR2 (germline): LNHNV, YYDKDF (reference sequence). J lost 6 bases, V lost 4 bases, and 10 bases had no gene match. The CDR3 is made up of 16 amino acids.

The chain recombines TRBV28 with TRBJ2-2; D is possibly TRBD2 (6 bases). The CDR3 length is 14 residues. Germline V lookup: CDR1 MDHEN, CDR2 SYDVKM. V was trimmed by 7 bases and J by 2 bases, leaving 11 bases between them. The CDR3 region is CASTFGTNTGELFF. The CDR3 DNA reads TGTGCCAGCACCTTCGGGACTAACACCGGGGAGCTGTTTTTT.

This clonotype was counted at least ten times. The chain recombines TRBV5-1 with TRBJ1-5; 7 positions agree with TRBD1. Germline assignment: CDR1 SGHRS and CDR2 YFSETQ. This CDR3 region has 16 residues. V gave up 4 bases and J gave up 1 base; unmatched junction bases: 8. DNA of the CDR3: TGCGCCAGCAGCATGGGACAGCTGGGGAGCAATCAGCCCCAGCATTTT. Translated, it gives CASSMGQLGSNQPQHF.

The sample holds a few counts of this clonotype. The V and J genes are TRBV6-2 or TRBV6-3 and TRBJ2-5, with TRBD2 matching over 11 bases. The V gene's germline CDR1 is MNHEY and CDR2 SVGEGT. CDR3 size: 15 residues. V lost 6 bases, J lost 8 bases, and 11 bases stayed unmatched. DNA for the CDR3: TGTGCCAGCAGACCCCTAGCGGGAGGAGGTAGTACCCAGTACTTC. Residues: CASRPLAGGGSTQYF.

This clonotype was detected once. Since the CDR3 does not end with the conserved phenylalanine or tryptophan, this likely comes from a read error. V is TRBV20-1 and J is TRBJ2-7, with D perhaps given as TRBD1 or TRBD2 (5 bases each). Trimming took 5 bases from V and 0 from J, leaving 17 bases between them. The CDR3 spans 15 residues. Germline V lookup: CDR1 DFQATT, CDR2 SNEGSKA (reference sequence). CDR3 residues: CSARDPTESSYEQYL. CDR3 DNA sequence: TGCAGTGCTCGGGACCCAACAGAGAGCTCCTACGAGCAGTACCTC.

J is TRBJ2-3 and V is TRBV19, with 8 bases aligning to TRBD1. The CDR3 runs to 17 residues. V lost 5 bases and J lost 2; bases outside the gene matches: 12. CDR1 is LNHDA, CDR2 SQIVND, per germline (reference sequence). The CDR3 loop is CASSLTGTGGPTDTQYF. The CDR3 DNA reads TGTGCCAGTAGTCTTACCGGGACAGGAGGTCCCACAGATACGCAGTATTTT.

CDR3 amino acids: CASSLARVTGELFF. In DNA form, the CDR3 reads TGTGCCAGCAGCTTAGCCAGGGTCACCGGGGAGCTGTTTTTT. The V and J genes are TRBV7-9 and TRBJ2-2, with D tentatively TRBD1 (5 bases). This CDR3 has 14 residues. V was cut by 0 bases and J by 4 bases, with 6 bases left in between. Germline V lookup: CDR1 SEHNR, CDR2 FQNEAQ (reference sequence).

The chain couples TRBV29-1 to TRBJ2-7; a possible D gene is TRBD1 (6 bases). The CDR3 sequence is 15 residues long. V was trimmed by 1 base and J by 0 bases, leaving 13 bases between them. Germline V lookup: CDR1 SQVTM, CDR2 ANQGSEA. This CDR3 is CSVEAADSLSYEQYF. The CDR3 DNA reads TGCAGCGTTGAAGCCGCGGACAGCCTCTCCTACGAGCAGTACTTC.

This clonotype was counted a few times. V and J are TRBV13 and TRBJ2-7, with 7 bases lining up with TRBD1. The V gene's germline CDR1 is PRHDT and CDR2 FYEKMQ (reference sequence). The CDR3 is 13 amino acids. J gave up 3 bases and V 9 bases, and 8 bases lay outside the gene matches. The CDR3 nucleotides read TGTGCCAGTACTCTTGGACAGGACTACGAGCAGTACTTC. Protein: CASTLGQDYEQYF.